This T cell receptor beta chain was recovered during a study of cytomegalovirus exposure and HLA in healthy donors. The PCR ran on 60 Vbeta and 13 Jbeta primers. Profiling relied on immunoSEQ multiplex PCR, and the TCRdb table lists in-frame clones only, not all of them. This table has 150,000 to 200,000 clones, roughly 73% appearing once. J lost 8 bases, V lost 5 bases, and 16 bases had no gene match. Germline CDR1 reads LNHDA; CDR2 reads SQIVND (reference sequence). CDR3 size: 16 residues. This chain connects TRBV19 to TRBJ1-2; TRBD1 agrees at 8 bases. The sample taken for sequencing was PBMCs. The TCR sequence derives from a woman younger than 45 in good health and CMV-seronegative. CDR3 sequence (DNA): TGTGCCAGTAGTGACTTCCCGGGGACAGGTTACGGGGGCTACACCTTC. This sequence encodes CASSDFPGTGYGGYTF.